The 29 T cell receptor beta chains reported below all come from one sample, sequenced in a study of T cells in Graves' hyperthyroidism and ophthalmopathy. RNA transcripts provided the source from which TCR beta CDR3 regions were amplified. With the HTBI primer set, the TCR CDR3 went through a first round of RT-PCR. TCRdb itself ran the multiplex PCR reads through MiXCR, one entry per CDR3 protein. Here the sample spans about 500,000 distinct CDR3 sequences, around 15% being singletons. Sequences were obtained from blood. The receptors derive from a woman aged 30 to 39 with Graves' ophthalmopathy.

The table lists this clonotype with many counts. V gene TRBV7-3 combines with J gene TRBJ1-2; no reliable D call. The germline gives CDR1 SGHTA, CDR2 FQGTGA. V was cut by 5 bases and J by 6 bases, with 19 bases left in between. CDR3 size: 15 residues. The CDR3 is CASSQYRTTQDGYTF. CDR3 coding DNA: TGTGCCAGCAGCCAATACCGGACCACTCAAGATGGCTACACCTTC.

The gene calls are TRBV28 and TRBJ2-1, with TRBD1 as a possible D gene (6 bases). The CDR3 has 14 amino acids. Trimming took 3 bases from V and 4 from J, leaving 10 bases between them. Germline CDR1 and CDR2: MDHEN and SYDVKM. The CDR3 coding sequence is TGTGCCAGCAGTTTCCAGGGGAAATACAATGAGCAGTTCTTC. Its translation: CASSFQGKYNEQFF.

This clonotype was observed many times. The rearrangement uses TRBV10-3 and TRBJ1-2; no reliable D call. The CDR3 length is 11 residues. V was cut by 8 bases and J by 8 bases, with 12 bases left in between. Germline values: CDR1 ENHRY, CDR2 SYGVKD. This CDR3 is CAIGGGEGYTF. The CDR3 nucleotides are TGTGCCATCGGAGGAGGCGAGGGCTACACCTTC.

This chain uses TRBV12-3 or TRBV12-4 with TRBJ2-2, with a possible D match to TRBD2 (6 bases). The CDR3 is 15 amino acids. Trimming shortened V by 5 bases and J by 0 bases, and 10 bases separated the two germline ends. The CDR3 is CASSQSSANTGELFF. The CDR3 DNA reads as TGTGCCAGCAGTCAGTCTAGCGCGAACACCGGGGAGCTGTTTTTT.

The genes are TRBV4-1 and TRBJ1-4, with unresolved D. The V gene lost 0 bases and the J gene lost 10 bases, with 9 bases spanning the gap. This CDR3 has 13 amino acids. CDR1 is MGHRA, CDR2 YSYEKL, per germline. CDR3 sequence (DNA): TGCGCCAGCAGCCAAGAGGGAGGTGTAAAACTGTTTTTT. Its protein product is CASSQEGGVKLFF.

In this sample, this clonotype turned up many times. The chain employs TRBV2 and TRBJ1-5, with D unclear. Trimming stripped 3 bases from V and 7 bases from J, with 7 bases between. In germline, CDR1 is SNHLY, CDR2 FYNNEI. The CDR3 is 12 amino acids. In DNA form, the CDR3 reads TGTGCCAGCAGTGAGAGGACCCAGCCCCAGCATTTT. It translates to CASSERTQPQHF.

The table lists this clonotype with many counts. The CDR3 region has the DNA TGCAGCGTTGGATTTTCGGGCGGGTACAATGAAAAACTGTTTTTT. This sequence encodes CSVGFSGGYNEKLFF. The V and J genes are TRBV29-1 and TRBJ1-4; no reliable D call. V lost 4 bases, J lost 5 bases, and 17 bases lay in between. There are 15 residues in the CDR3. Germline V gene data show CDR1 as SQVTM and CDR2 as ANQGSEA.

As regards this clonotype: A read error may account for a junction end that differs from germline. The rearrangement joins TRBV10-3 to TRBJ2-2; TRBD1 or TRBD2 may be the D gene (5 bases each). This CDR3 has 15 amino acids. Germline V gene lookup returns CDR1 ENHRY and CDR2 SYGVKD. CDR3 sequence: CASSYGGTIPGELFF. The DNA of the CDR3 is TGTGCCAGCAGTTATGGGGGTACGATCCCCGGGGAGCTGTTTTTT.

Only a few counts were recorded for this clonotype. The genes are TRBV20-1 and TRBJ2-1; 9 nucleotides align to TRBD2. Germline loops: CDR1 DFQATT, CDR2 SNEGSKA (reference sequence). The CDR3 totals 17 residues. After removal of 6 bases from V and 4 bases from J, the junction contained 16 bases not matched to a gene. The CDR3 here is CSATRREGLNLYNEQFF. CDR3 bases: TGCAGTGCGACTCGGCGGGAGGGCCTCAATTTATACAATGAGCAGTTCTTC.

A word on this clonotype: Being one base from a much bigger clone, this may be a read error. The CDR3 bases are TGTGCCAGCAGTTTAGCCGGGAGGGGACGGGGGGAGCAGGACTTC. This sequence encodes CASSLAGRGRGEQDF. The J gene is TRBJ2-7, the V gene TRBV28, with 8 bases that match TRBD2. This CDR3 is 15 amino acids long. The germline V gene encodes CDR1 MDHEN and CDR2 SYDVKM. The variable domain in full, with the rest retrieved from reference TRBV28 and TRBJ2-7, is DVKVTQSSRYLVKRTGEKVFLECVQDMDHENMFWYRQDPGLGLRLIYFSYDVKMKEKGDIPEGYSVSREKKERFSLILESASTNQTSMYLCASSLAGRGRGEQDFGPGTRLTVT.

This clonotype was seen a handful of times. This may be a read error, as it is one base from a much larger clone. The chain is built from TRBV18 and TRBJ2-1, with D maybe TRBD2 (6 bases). Germline V gene data show CDR1 as KGHSH and CDR2 as LQKENI. The V end lost 6 bases, the J end lost 2 bases, and 14 bases lay between the germline ends. The CDR3 contains 15 residues. The CDR3 here is CASSLTGSPYNEQFF. CDR3 bases: TGTGCCAGCTCGCTAACCGGGAGCCCCTACAATGAGCAGTTCTTC. Looking up the rest from reference TRBV18 and TRBJ2-1 gives the full variable domain: NAGVMQNPRHLVRRRGQEARLRCSPMKGHSHVYWYRQLPEEGLKFMVYLQKENIIDESGMPKERFSAEFPKEGPSILRIQQVVRGDSAAYFCASSLTGSPYNEQFFGPGTRLTVL.

This clonotype has at least ten counts. The genes are TRBV7-2 and TRBJ2-7, with a possible D match to TRBD2 (6 bases). V lost 2 bases, J lost 3 bases, and 14 bases lay in between. The germline gives CDR1 SGHTA, CDR2 FQGNSA. CDR3 length: 15 residues. The CDR3 nucleotides are TGTGCCAGCAGCTTATCGGGCGGGACCTACTACGAGCAGTACTTC. Amino acid sequence: CASSLSGGTYYEQYF.

The chain employs TRBV28 and TRBJ2-7; D ambiguous. CDR1 is MDHEN, CDR2 SYDVKM, per germline. There are 11 residues in the CDR3. Trimming removed 8 bases at V and 3 bases at J, with 8 bases between. The CDR3 nucleotides read TGTGCCAGCTTCTCGGACTACGAGCAGTACTTC. This sequence encodes CASFSDYEQYF. Looking up the rest from reference TRBV28 and TRBJ2-7 gives the full variable domain: DVKVTQSSRYLVKRTGEKVFLECVQDMDHENMFWYRQDPGLGLRLIYFSYDVKMKEKGDIPEGYSVSREKKERFSLILESASTNQTSMYLCASFSDYEQYFGPGTRLTVT.

With regard to this clonotype: This may arise from a read error, as a much more abundant clone is one base away. The chain carries TRBV11-2 and TRBJ2-1; TRBD2 is a possible D gene (5 bases). Germline values: CDR1 SGHAT, CDR2 FQNNGV. V was pared by 5 bases and J by 10 bases, with 21 bases between. The CDR3 covers 15 residues. CDR3 nucleotides: TGTGCCAGCAGCCCACGGACGAGGGTTGTCTACGAGCAGTTCTTC. Its protein is CASSPRTRVVYEQFF. Filled out from reference TRBV11-2 and TRBJ2-1, the complete variable domain reads EAGVAQSPRYKIIEKRQSVAFWCNPISGHATLYWYQQILGQGPKLLIQFQNNGVVDDSQLPKDRFSAERLKGVDSTLKIQPAKLEDSAVYLCASSPRTRVVYEQFFGPGTRLTVL.

The CDR3 sequence: CASSPQGGNYNEQFF. DNA of the CDR3: TGTGCCAGCAGCCCACAGGGGGGGAATTACAATGAGCAGTTCTTC. The V gene is TRBV28, the J gene TRBJ2-1, with a tentative D call TRBD1 (8 bases). The germline gives CDR1 MDHEN, CDR2 SYDVKM. Trimming left V 6 bases short and J 4 bases short, with 16 bases between. The CDR3 extends over 15 amino acids.

This clonotype was seen many times. The gene calls are TRBV7-2 and TRBJ1-1; D remains ambiguous. The germline V gene encodes CDR1 SGHTA and CDR2 FQGNSA. The germline V and J ends were trimmed by 5 bases and 1 base, with 8 bases remaining between them. The length of the CDR3 is 13 residues. The CDR3, as DNA: TGTGCCAGCAGCCGCGCCTGGAACACTGAAGCTTTCTTT. This gives the protein CASSRAWNTEAFF.

This clonotype was picked up many times. The chain joins TRBV4-2 to TRBJ2-7; D call uncertain. The CDR3 loop spans 13 amino acids. Trimming took off 3 bases at V and 4 bases at J, with 10 bases between the two ends. Germline V CDR1 and CDR2: LGHNA, YNFKEQ. CDR3 in DNA: TGTGCCAGCAGCCATCGACCAGGATACGAGCAGTACTTC. It yields the protein CASSHRPGYEQYF.

V gene TRBV7-2 combines with J gene TRBJ2-7; the D gene is possibly TRBD1 (5 bases). CDR1 SGHTA and CDR2 FQGNSA come from the germline V gene. Trimming stripped 1 base from V and 4 bases from J, with 17 bases between. There are 16 residues in the CDR3. The CDR3 here is CASSLGTSLLTYEQYF. DNA for the CDR3: TGTGCCAGCAGCTTAGGGACAAGCCTGCTTACGTACGAGCAGTACTTC.

CDR3 bases: TGCAGTGCGAGACCAATCGGACAGAACAATCAGCCCCAGCATTTT. Residues: CSARPIGQNNQPQHF. The genes are TRBV20-1 and TRBJ1-5; a possible D gene is TRBD1 (6 bases). Trimming took off 6 bases at V and 3 bases at J, with 18 bases between the two ends. Germline CDR1 is DFQATT and CDR2 is SNEGSKA (reference sequence). The CDR3 has 15 amino acids.

This sequence joins TRBV29-1 and TRBJ2-2, with D possibly TRBD1 on 6 matching bases. CDR3 size: 15 residues. Trimming cost V 2 bases and J 2 bases, with 12 bases left between them. Per germline, CDR1 SQVTM and CDR2 ANQGSEA. The CDR3 DNA is TGCAGCGTTGAAAGGGGACACGGAAACACCGGGGAGCTGTTTTTT. This translates into CSVERGHGNTGELFF.

This clonotype occurred many times. The CDR3 reads CAWSHSLTYGYTF. The CDR3 nucleotides are TGTGCCTGGAGTCATTCGCTCACCTATGGCTACACCTTC. The chain employs TRBV30 and TRBJ1-2; D unclear. V lost 2 bases and J lost 4, with 11 bases in between. Germline V lookup: CDR1 GTSNPN, CDR2 SVGIG (reference sequence). The CDR3 runs 13 residues.

The sample holds a few counts of this clonotype. The J gene is TRBJ1-2, the V gene TRBV20-1; no definite D call. Trimming removed 0 bases from V and 6 bases from J, with 11 bases in between. CDR1 DFQATT and CDR2 SNEGSKA come from the germline V gene (reference sequence). The CDR3 runs 13 residues. CDR3: CSARELGGHGYTF. For the CDR3, the DNA is TGCAGTGCTAGAGAGTTGGGAGGGCATGGCTACACCTTC.

This clonotype has more than one count but fewer than ten. The V and J genes are TRBV5-1 and TRBJ2-3; 8 bases line up with TRBD2. CDR3 length: 17 amino acids. V trimming: 4 bases; J trimming: 4 bases; junction bases outside the gene matches: 14. Germline V CDR1 and CDR2: SGHRS, YFSETQ. DNA for the CDR3: TGCGCCAGCAGCCCTGTCCCGGGGGGGGGGCCCCCAGATACGCAGTATTTT. Translation gives CASSPVPGGGPPDTQYF.

As regards this clonotype: A much more abundant neighbour one base away suggests this may be a read error. The conserved phenylalanine or tryptophan is not found at the CDR3 terminus, so this likely reflects a read error. The chain couples TRBV20-1 to TRBJ2-2; D possibly corresponds to TRBD1 (6 bases). Between the trimmed V and J ends, which lost 1 base and 3 bases, there was a span of 12 bases. The CDR3 runs 15 residues. Germline lookup yields CDR1 DFQATT and CDR2 SNEGSKA (reference sequence). Here the CDR3 reads CSARAGDTHTGELFL. DNA of the CDR3: TGCAGTGCTAGAGCCGGGGACACCCACACCGGGGAGCTGTTTCTT.

This chain uses TRBV13 with TRBJ1-4; D might be TRBD1 (5 bases). The CDR3 length is 14 residues. CDR1 and CDR2 from the germline V gene are PRHDT and FYEKMQ (reference sequence). Trimming left V 1 base short and J 8 bases short, with 11 bases between. This CDR3 is CASSLEGHQEKLFF. The CDR3 DNA follows: TGTGCCAGCAGCTTAGAAGGACATCAAGAAAAACTGTTTTTT.

This clonotype was counted between two and nine times. CDR3 bases: TGCAGTGCTAGAGAACGGGAGGAGCAGTACTTC. Protein product: CSAREREEQYF. This chain joins TRBV20-1 and TRBJ2-7; D might be TRBD2 (6 bases). Germline V gene data show CDR1 as DFQATT and CDR2 as SNEGSKA (reference sequence). The length of the CDR3 is 11 residues. The V gene lost 0 bases and the J gene lost 7 bases, with 7 bases spanning the gap.

There are a few counts of this clonotype. The genes are TRBV6-2 or TRBV6-3 and TRBJ2-7, with 9 positions matching TRBD2. The germline V gene has CDR1 MNHEY and CDR2 SVGEGT. The CDR3 is made up of 15 amino acids. V shed 4 bases, J shed 6 bases, and the junction held 10 bases outside the gene matches. The CDR3 DNA is TGTGCCAGCAGTTCGCCGGGACTAGCTATTGTCGAGCAGTACTTC. Protein sequence: CASSSPGLAIVEQYF.

The V gene is TRBV29-1, the J gene TRBJ2-3; tentatively, D is TRBD2 (5 bases). With 0 bases removed from V and 1 base from J, the gap between germline ends came to 17 bases. Germline V CDR1 and CDR2: SQVTM, ANQGSEA. The CDR3 runs to 17 residues. The CDR3: CSVEDNEGEEGTDTQYF. The DNA of the CDR3 is TGCAGCGTTGAAGACAACGAGGGCGAGGAGGGCACAGATACGCAGTATTTT.

The sample holds many counts of this clonotype. The V and J genes are TRBV7-8 and TRBJ2-1, with D perhaps matching TRBD2 (5 bases). V shed 5 bases and J shed 0 bases, with 14 bases lying between them. The CDR3 has 16 amino acids. Germline loops: CDR1 SGHVS, CDR2 FQNEAQ. The CDR3 reads CASSPRGSFSYNEQFF. The DNA of the CDR3 is TGTGCCAGCAGCCCGAGAGGGAGTTTCTCCTACAATGAGCAGTTCTTC.